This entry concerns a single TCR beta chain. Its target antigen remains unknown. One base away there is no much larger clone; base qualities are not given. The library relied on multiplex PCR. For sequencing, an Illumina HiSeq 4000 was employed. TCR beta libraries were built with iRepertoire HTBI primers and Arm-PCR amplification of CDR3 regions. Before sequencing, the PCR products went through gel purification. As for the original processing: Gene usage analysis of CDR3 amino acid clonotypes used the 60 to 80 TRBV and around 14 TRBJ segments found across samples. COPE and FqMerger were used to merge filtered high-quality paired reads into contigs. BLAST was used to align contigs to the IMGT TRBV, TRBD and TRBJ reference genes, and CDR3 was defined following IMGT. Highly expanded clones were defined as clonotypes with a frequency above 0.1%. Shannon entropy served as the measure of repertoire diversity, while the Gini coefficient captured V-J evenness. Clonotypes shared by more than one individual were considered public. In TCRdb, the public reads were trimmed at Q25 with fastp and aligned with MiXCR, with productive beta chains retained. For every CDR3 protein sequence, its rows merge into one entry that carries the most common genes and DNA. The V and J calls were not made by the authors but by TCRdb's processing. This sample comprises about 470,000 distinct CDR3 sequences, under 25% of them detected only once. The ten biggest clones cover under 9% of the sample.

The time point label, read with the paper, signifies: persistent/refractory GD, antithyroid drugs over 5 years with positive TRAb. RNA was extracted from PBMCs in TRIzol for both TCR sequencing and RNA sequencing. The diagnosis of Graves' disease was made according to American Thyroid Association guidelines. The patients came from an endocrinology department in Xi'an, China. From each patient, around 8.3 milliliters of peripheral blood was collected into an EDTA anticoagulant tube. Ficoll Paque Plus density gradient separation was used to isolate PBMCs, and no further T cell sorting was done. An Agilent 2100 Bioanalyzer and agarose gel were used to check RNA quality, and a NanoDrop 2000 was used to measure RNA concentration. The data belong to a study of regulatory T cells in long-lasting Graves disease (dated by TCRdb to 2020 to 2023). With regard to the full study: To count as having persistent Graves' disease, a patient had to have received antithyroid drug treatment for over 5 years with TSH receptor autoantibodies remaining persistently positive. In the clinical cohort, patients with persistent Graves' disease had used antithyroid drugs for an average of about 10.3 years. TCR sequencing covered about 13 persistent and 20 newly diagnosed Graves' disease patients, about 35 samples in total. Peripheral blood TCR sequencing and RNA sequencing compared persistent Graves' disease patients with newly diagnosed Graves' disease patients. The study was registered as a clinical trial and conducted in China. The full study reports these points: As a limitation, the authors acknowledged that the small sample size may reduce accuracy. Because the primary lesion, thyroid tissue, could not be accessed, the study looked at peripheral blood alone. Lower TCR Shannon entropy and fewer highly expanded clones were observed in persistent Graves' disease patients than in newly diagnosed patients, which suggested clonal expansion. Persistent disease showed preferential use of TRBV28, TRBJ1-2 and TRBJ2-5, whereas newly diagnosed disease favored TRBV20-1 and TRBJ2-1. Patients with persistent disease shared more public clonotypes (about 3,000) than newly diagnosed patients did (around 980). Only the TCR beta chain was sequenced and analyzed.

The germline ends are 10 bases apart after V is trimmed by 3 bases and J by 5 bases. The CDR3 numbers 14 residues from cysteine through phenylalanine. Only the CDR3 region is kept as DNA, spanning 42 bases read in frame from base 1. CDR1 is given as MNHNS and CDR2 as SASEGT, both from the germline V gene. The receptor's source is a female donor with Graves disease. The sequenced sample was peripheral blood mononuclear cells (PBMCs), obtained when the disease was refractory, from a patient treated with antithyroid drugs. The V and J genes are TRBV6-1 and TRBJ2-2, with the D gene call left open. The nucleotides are TGTGCCAGCAGTGAGCTGTCCGGAACCGGGGAGCTGTTTTTT. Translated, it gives CASSELSGTGELFF.